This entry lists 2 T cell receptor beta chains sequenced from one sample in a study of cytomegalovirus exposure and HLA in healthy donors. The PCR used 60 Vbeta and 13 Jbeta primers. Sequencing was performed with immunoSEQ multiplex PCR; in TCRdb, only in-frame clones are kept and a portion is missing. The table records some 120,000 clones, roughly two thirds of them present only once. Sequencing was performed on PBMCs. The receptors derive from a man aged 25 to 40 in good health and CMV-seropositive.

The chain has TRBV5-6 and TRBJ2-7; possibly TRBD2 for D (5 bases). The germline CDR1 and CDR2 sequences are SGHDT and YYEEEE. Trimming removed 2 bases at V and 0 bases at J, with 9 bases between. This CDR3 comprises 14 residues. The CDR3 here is CASSFSGNSYEQYF. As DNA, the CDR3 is TGTGCCAGCAGCTTTTCCGGGAACTCCTACGAGCAGTACTTC.

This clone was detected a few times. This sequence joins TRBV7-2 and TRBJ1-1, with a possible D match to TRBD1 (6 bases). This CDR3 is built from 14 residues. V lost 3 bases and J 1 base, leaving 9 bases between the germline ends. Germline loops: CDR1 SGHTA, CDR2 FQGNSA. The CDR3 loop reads CASSFGGPNTEAFF. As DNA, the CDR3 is TGTGCCAGCAGCTTTGGGGGCCCGAACACTGAAGCTTTCTTT.